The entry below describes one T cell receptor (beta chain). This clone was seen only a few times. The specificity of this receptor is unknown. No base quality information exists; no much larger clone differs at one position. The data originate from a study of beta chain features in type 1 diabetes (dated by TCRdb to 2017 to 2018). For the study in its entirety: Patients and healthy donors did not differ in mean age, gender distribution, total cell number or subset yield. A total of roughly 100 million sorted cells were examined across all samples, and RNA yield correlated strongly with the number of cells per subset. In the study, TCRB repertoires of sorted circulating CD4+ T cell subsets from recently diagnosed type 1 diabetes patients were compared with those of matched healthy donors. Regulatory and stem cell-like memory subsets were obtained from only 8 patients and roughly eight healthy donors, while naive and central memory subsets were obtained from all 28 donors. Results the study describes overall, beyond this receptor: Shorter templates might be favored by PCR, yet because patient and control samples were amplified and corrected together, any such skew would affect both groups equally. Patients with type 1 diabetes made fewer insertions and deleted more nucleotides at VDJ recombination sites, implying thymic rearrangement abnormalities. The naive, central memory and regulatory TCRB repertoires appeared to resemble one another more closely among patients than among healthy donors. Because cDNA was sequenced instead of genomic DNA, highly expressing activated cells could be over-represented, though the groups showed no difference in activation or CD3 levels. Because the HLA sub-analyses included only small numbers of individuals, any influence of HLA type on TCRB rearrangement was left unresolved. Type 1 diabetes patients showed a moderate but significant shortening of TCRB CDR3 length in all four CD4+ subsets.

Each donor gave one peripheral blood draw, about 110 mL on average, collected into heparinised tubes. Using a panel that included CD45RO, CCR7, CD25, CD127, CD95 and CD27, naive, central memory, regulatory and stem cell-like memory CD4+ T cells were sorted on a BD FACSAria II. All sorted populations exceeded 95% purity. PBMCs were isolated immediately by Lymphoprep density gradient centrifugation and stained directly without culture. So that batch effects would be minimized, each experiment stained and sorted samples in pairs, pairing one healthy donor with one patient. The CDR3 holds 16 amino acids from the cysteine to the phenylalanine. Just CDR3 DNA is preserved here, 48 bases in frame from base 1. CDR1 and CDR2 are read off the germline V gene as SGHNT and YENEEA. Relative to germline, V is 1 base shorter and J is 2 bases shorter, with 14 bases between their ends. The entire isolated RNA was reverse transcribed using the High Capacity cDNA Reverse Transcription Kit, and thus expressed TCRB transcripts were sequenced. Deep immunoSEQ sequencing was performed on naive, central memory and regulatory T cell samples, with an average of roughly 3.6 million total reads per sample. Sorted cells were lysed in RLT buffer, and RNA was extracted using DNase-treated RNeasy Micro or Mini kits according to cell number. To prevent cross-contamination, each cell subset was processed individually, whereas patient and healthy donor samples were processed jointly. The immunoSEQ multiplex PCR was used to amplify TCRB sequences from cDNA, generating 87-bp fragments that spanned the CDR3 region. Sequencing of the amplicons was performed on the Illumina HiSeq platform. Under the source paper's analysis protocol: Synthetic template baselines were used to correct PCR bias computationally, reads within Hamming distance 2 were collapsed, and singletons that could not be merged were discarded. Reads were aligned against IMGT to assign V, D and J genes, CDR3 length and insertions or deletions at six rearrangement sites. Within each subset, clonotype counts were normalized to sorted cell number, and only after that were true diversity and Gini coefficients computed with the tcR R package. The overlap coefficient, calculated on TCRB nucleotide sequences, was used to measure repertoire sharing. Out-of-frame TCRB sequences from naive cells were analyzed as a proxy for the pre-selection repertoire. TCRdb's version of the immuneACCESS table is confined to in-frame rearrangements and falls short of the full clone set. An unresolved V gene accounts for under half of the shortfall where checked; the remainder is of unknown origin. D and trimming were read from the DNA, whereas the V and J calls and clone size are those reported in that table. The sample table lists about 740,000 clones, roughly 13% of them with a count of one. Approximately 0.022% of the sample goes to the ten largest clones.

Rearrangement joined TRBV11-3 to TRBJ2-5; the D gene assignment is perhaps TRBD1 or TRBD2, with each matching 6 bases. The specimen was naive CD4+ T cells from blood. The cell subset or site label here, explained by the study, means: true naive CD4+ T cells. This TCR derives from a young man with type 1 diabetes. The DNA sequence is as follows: TGTGCCAGCAGCTTAGTAGGTGGGGGGCCTCAAGAGACCCAGTACTTC. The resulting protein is CASSLVGGGPQETQYF.